This TCR beta chain derives from a study of response to subunit inactivated influenza vaccine. Points from the study as a whole: Every seasonal influenza vaccination brings in few new T cells, the authors suggested.

The CDR3 extends over 15 amino acids. Trimming stripped 0 bases from V and 0 bases from J, with 6 bases between. CDR1 MGHRA and CDR2 YSYEKL come from the germline V gene. MiXCR was run by TCRdb on the RT-PCR reads, yielding one entry per CDR3 protein. The sample consists of some 500,000 distinct CDR3 sequences, roughly 25% of them appearing once. Details on this clonotype: The target antigen is unknown.

This specimen was CD4+ T cells sorted from PBMCs, taken 4 to 6 days after vaccination. This sequence joins TRBV4-1 and TRBJ2-1; D ambiguous. This TCR was recovered from a man in his fifties or sixties who received an inactivated influenza vaccine. As DNA, the CDR3 is TGCGCCAGCAGCCAAGAAGGGTTCTCCTACAATGAGCAGTTCTTC. Its translation is CASSQEGFSYNEQFF.